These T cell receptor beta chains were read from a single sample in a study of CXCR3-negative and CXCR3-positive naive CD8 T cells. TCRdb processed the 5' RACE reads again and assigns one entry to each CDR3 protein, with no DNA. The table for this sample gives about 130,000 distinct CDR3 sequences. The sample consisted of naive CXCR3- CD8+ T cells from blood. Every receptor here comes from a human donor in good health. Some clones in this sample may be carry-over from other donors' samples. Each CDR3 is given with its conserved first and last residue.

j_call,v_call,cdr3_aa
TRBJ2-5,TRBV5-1,CASSLGSGAGGAKETQYF
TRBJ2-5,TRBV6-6,CASSYSRAGGEETQYF
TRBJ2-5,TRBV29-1,CSVIRTGGAETQYF
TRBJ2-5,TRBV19,CASNAGTSQETQYF
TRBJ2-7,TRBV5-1,CASSPGLAGELYEQYF
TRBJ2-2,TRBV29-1,CSVLYTGELFF
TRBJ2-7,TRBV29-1,CSVVVPGYEQYF
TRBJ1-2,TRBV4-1,CASSQDWSAGYGYTF
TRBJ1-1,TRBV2,CASTRGQEAFF
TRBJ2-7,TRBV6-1,CASSEVGWQPSYEQYF
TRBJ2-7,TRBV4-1,CASSQVLDSFYEQYF
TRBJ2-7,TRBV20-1,CSARGETGLYEQYF
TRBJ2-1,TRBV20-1,CSARPRTIDLSYNEQFF
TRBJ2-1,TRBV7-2,CASSLALGGSAYNEQFF
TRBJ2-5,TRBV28,CASRSDSGQETQYF
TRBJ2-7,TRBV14,CASSQAGQVYEQYF
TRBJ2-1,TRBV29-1,CSAPSDNEQFF